This is a list of T cell receptor beta chains from one sample in a study of cytomegalovirus exposure and HLA in healthy donors. Sequencing was performed with immunoSEQ multiplex PCR; in TCRdb, only in-frame clones are kept and a portion is missing. The sample lists around 170,000 clones, roughly 80% occurring once. Sequencing input: PBMCs. The receptor source for this set is a middle-aged man in good health and CMV-seropositive. Each CDR3 is given with its conserved first and last residue. D genes are given only for firm matches. The listing skips clone size in some rows; elsewhere it reads once, few, many or a size class.

d_call: .; clone_size: .; v_call: TRBV5-6; j_call: TRBJ1-2; cdr3_length: 11; cdr3_aa: CASSLSGSYTF; cdr3_nt: TGTGCCAGCAGCTTGTCAGGATCCTACACCTTC
d_call: .; clone_size: .; v_call: TRBV30; j_call: TRBJ2-5; cdr3_length: 12; cdr3_aa: CAWSRGLGTQYF; cdr3_nt: TGTGCCTGGAGTCGGGGTTTAGGGACCCAGTACTTC
d_call: .; clone_size: .; v_call: TRBV9; j_call: TRBJ1-1; cdr3_length: 15; cdr3_aa: CASSETPTGDTEAFF; cdr3_nt: TGTGCCAGCAGCGAAACCCCTACTGGAGACACTGAAGCTTTCTTT
d_call: .; clone_size: .; v_call: TRBV5-4; j_call: TRBJ2-7; cdr3_length: 14; cdr3_aa: CASSYGRQSYEQYF; cdr3_nt: TGTGCCAGCAGTTACGGGCGACAGTCCTACGAGCAGTACTTC
d_call: .; clone_size: .; v_call: TRBV21-1; j_call: TRBJ2-2; cdr3_length: 17; cdr3_aa: CASSKGSGLAGCGELFF; cdr3_nt: TGTGCCAGCAGCAAAGGGAGCGGACTAGCGGGGTGCGGGGAGCTGTTTTTT
d_call: .; clone_size: .; v_call: TRBV5-8; j_call: TRBJ2-1; cdr3_length: 15; cdr3_aa: CASSFRGGSYNEQFF; cdr3_nt: TGTGCCAGCAGCTTCAGGGGAGGGTCCTACAATGAGCAGTTCTTC
d_call: .; clone_size: .; v_call: TRBV2; j_call: TRBJ1-4; cdr3_length: 15; cdr3_aa: CASSEGGTSNEKLFF; cdr3_nt: TGTGCCAGCAGTGAAGGGGGGACTTCTAATGAAAAACTGTTTTTT
d_call: TRBD1; clone_size: .; v_call: TRBV27; j_call: TRBJ2-7; cdr3_length: 15; cdr3_aa: CASSPDRLSSYEQYF; cdr3_nt: TGTGCCAGCAGTCCGGACAGGCTAAGCTCCTACGAGCAGTACTTC
d_call: .; clone_size: .; v_call: TRBV19; j_call: TRBJ1-2; cdr3_length: 13; cdr3_aa: CASSPRTDYGYTF; cdr3_nt: TGTGCCAGTAGTCCACGGACAGACTATGGCTACACCTTC
d_call: .; clone_size: .; v_call: TRBV19; j_call: TRBJ2-7; cdr3_length: 14; cdr3_aa: CATAPQGGPYEQYF; cdr3_nt: TGTGCCACCGCTCCCCAGGGAGGTCCCTACGAGCAGTACTTC
d_call: .; clone_size: .; v_call: TRBV9; j_call: TRBJ2-7; cdr3_length: 16; cdr3_aa: CASSAYPDTNSYEQYF; cdr3_nt: TGTGCCAGCAGCGCGTACCCGGACACCAACTCCTACGAGCAGTACTTC
d_call: .; clone_size: .; v_call: TRBV7-8; j_call: TRBJ1-4; cdr3_length: 13; cdr3_aa: CASSFLTDEKLFF; cdr3_nt: TGTGCCAGCAGCTTTCTGACAGATGAAAAACTGTTTTTT
d_call: TRBD1; clone_size: .; v_call: TRBV7-6; j_call: TRBJ2-7; cdr3_length: 15; cdr3_aa: CVSSSWGTDVYEQYF; cdr3_nt: TGTGTCAGCAGCTCATGGGGGACAGACGTCTACGAGCAGTACTTC
d_call: .; clone_size: .; v_call: TRBV10-3; j_call: TRBJ2-7; cdr3_length: 13; cdr3_aa: CAISEPAFGEQYF; cdr3_nt: TGTGCCATCTCCGAGCCGGCATTCGGGGAGCAGTACTTC
d_call: .; clone_size: .; v_call: TRBV6-5; j_call: TRBJ2-7; cdr3_length: 15; cdr3_aa: CASSPGGQPKREQYF; cdr3_nt: TGTGCCAGCAGCCCAGGAGGACAGCCAAAGAGGGAGCAGTACTTC
d_call: .; clone_size: .; v_call: TRBV5-1; j_call: TRBJ2-5; cdr3_length: 15; cdr3_aa: CASSLEGGSGETQYF; cdr3_nt: TGCGCCAGCAGCTTGGAGGGAGGATCAGGAGAGACCCAGTACTTC
d_call: TRBD1; clone_size: .; v_call: TRBV7-3; j_call: TRBJ2-4; cdr3_length: 18; cdr3_aa: CASSLSITGGLAKNIQYF; cdr3_nt: TGTGCCAGCAGCTTGAGTATAACAGGGGGGTTAGCCAAAAACATTCAGTACTTC
d_call: TRBD1; clone_size: few; v_call: TRBV5-6; j_call: TRBJ1-1; cdr3_length: 15; cdr3_aa: CASSLGGQGDTEAFF; cdr3_nt: TGTGCCAGCAGCTTGGGAGGACAGGGCGACACTGAAGCTTTCTTT
d_call: .; clone_size: .; v_call: TRBV9; j_call: TRBJ2-3; cdr3_length: 14; cdr3_aa: CASSVATVPDTQYF; cdr3_nt: TGTGCCAGCAGCGTAGCTACCGTCCCAGATACGCAGTATTTT
d_call: .; clone_size: .; v_call: TRBV5-1; j_call: TRBJ2-5; cdr3_length: 15; cdr3_aa: CASSLTGSGGETQYF; cdr3_nt: TGCGCCAGCAGCCTGACCGGGAGTGGCGGGGAGACCCAGTACTTC
d_call: .; clone_size: .; v_call: TRBV9; j_call: TRBJ2-7; cdr3_length: 15; cdr3_aa: CASSVAPGSSYEQYF; cdr3_nt: TGTGCCAGCAGCGTAGCCCCTGGTAGCTCCTACGAGCAGTACTTC
d_call: .; clone_size: few; v_call: TRBV29-1; j_call: TRBJ2-7; cdr3_length: 15; cdr3_aa: CSVTSRDSSPHEQYF; cdr3_nt: TGCAGCGTAACCTCTCGGGACTCATCCCCCCACGAGCAGTACTTC
d_call: TRBD2; clone_size: few; v_call: TRBV6-5; j_call: TRBJ2-2; cdr3_length: 15; cdr3_aa: CASRGSGGINGELFF; cdr3_nt: TGTGCCAGCAGGGGTAGCGGGGGTATTAACGGGGAGCTGTTTTTT
d_call: .; clone_size: .; v_call: TRBV2; j_call: TRBJ2-7; cdr3_length: 11; cdr3_aa: CASNIVYEQYF; cdr3_nt: TGTGCCAGCAATATTGTCTACGAGCAGTACTTC
d_call: .; clone_size: .; v_call: TRBV6-1; j_call: TRBJ1-1; cdr3_length: 12; cdr3_aa: CASSFLGGGAFF; cdr3_nt: TGTGCCAGCAGCTTCCTGGGCGGGGGAGCTTTCTTT
d_call: TRBD2; clone_size: .; v_call: TRBV6-6; j_call: TRBJ2-5; cdr3_length: 15; cdr3_aa: CASSYDGGVRETQYF; cdr3_nt: TGTGCCAGCAGTTACGACGGGGGGGTTAGAGAGACCCAGTACTTC
d_call: .; clone_size: few; v_call: TRBV29-1; j_call: TRBJ2-6; cdr3_length: 13; cdr3_aa: CSVASSGANVLTF; cdr3_nt: TGCAGCGTGGCAAGCTCTGGGGCCAACGTCCTGACTTTC
d_call: TRBD2; clone_size: .; v_call: TRBV5-4; j_call: TRBJ2-7; cdr3_length: 15; cdr3_aa: CASSPGTGGLHEQYF; cdr3_nt: TGTGCCAGCAGCCCGGGCACGGGGGGGCTCCACGAGCAGTACTTC
d_call: .; clone_size: .; v_call: TRBV7-6; j_call: TRBJ2-7; cdr3_length: 15; cdr3_aa: CASSLEAGQRSEQYF; cdr3_nt: TGTGCCAGCAGCTTAGAAGCGGGACAACGATCCGAGCAGTACTTC
d_call: .; clone_size: .; v_call: TRBV6-5; j_call: TRBJ1-1; cdr3_length: 14; cdr3_aa: CASSPIGVITEAFF; cdr3_nt: TGTGCCAGCAGCCCGATCGGGGTCATTACTGAAGCTTTCTTT
d_call: .; clone_size: .; v_call: TRBV28; j_call: TRBJ1-4; cdr3_length: 15; cdr3_aa: CASSLWGATNEKLFF; cdr3_nt: TGTGCCAGCAGTTTGTGGGGGGCAACTAATGAAAAACTGTTTTTT
d_call: TRBD1; clone_size: .; v_call: TRBV5-8; j_call: TRBJ2-7; cdr3_length: 16; cdr3_aa: CASSLVIGTASYEQYF; cdr3_nt: TGTGCCAGCAGCTTGGTAATAGGGACAGCCTCCTACGAGCAGTACTTC
d_call: .; clone_size: .; v_call: TRBV6-6; j_call: TRBJ1-5; cdr3_length: 14; cdr3_aa: CASSRTKNNQPQHF; cdr3_nt: TGTGCCAGCAGCCGAACAAAAAACAATCAGCCCCAGCATTTT
d_call: TRBD1; clone_size: .; v_call: TRBV5-1; j_call: TRBJ2-2; cdr3_length: 15; cdr3_aa: CASSQQGAGTGELFF; cdr3_nt: TGCGCCAGCAGCCAACAGGGGGCGGGCACCGGGGAGCTGTTTTTT
d_call: .; clone_size: few; v_call: TRBV5-6; j_call: TRBJ1-1; cdr3_length: 14; cdr3_aa: CASSLWAENTEAFF; cdr3_nt: TGTGCCAGCAGCTTGTGGGCAGAGAACACTGAAGCTTTCTTT
d_call: TRBD1; clone_size: .; v_call: TRBV5-6; j_call: TRBJ2-7; cdr3_length: 16; cdr3_aa: CASSLEWTGASYEQYF; cdr3_nt: TGTGCCAGCAGCTTAGAATGGACAGGCGCCTCCTACGAGCAGTACTTC
d_call: TRBD1; clone_size: .; v_call: TRBV18; j_call: TRBJ2-7; cdr3_length: 13; cdr3_aa: CASYMDRPHEQYF; cdr3_nt: TGTGCCAGCTACATGGACAGGCCCCACGAGCAGTACTTC
d_call: .; clone_size: .; v_call: TRBV14; j_call: TRBJ2-7; cdr3_length: 13; cdr3_aa: CASSQVVPREQYF; cdr3_nt: TGTGCCAGCAGCCAAGTCGTTCCCCGGGAGCAGTACTTC
d_call: TRBD2; clone_size: .; v_call: TRBV9; j_call: TRBJ2-3; cdr3_length: 15; cdr3_aa: CASSVVSGGADTQYF; cdr3_nt: TGTGCCAGCAGCGTAGTTTCGGGGGGGGCAGATACGCAGTATTTT
d_call: .; clone_size: .; v_call: TRBV27; j_call: TRBJ2-5; cdr3_length: 17; cdr3_aa: CASSVTGTTYFQETQYF; cdr3_nt: TGTGCCAGCAGTGTGACCGGGACAACGTACTTCCAAGAGACCCAGTACTTC
d_call: .; clone_size: .; v_call: TRBV27; j_call: TRBJ1-2; cdr3_length: 13; cdr3_aa: CASSNWAGNGYTF; cdr3_nt: TGTGCCAGCAGCAATTGGGCAGGGAATGGCTACACCTTC
d_call: .; clone_size: once; v_call: TRBV7-3; j_call: TRBJ1-4; cdr3_length: 13; cdr3_aa: CASSTNAGEKLFF; cdr3_nt: TGTGCCAGCAGCACGAACGCGGGAGAAAAACTGTTTTTT